Listed here are 5 T cell receptor beta chains from one sample, sequenced in a study of monozygotic twins with inflammatory bowel disease. Each CDR3 protein gets one entry in TCRdb, which reprocessed the 5' RACE reads and gives no DNA. Here the sample table reports about 330,000 distinct CDR3 sequences. Sequencing was performed on blood. The receptors originated from a human donor with ulcerative colitis or Crohn's disease, or a healthy co-twin of an affected twin (not recorded which).

This sequence joins TRBV13 and TRBJ1-2. The CDR3 is 12 amino acids. CDR1 is PRHDT, CDR2 FYEKMQ, per germline (reference sequence). The CDR3 region is CASSLRVGGYNF.

This rearrangement joins TRBV5-1 to TRBJ2-5; TCRdb names TRBD2, which stays unverified in the absence of DNA. CDR1 is SGHRS, CDR2 YFSETQ, per germline. This CDR3 comprises 12 residues. The CDR3 spells CASSLSGRTQYF.

This chain joins TRBV29-1 and TRBJ2-2. The CDR3 extends over 11 amino acids. Germline values: CDR1 SQVTM, CDR2 ANQGSEA. CDR3 in amino acids: CSASNTGELFF.

The chain has TRBV7-6 and TRBJ2-7; TCRdb designates TRBD2, a call that cannot be tested without DNA. From germline, CDR1 is SGHVS and CDR2 FNYEAQ. CDR3 length: 16 amino acids. CDR3 in amino acids: CASSLRQRGSSSEQYF.

The chain carries TRBV11-2 and TRBJ2-5; TCRdb picks TRBD2, but there is no DNA to check that call. Germline CDR1 and CDR2: SGHAT and FQNNGV. CDR3 size: 17 residues. The CDR3 reads CASSSRTGLAGRETQYF.